These 9 T cell receptor beta chains were sequenced from one sample in a study of shared clonotypes between healthy human individuals. Repertoires were generated with immunoSEQ multiplex PCR, while TCRdb's copy carries only in-frame clones and drops some. The table has millions of clones, approximately 95% seen once; the top ten hold roughly 1%. The naive CD8 fraction comprised CD45RO-negative cells positively selected for CCR7 and excluded terminally differentiated effector memory CD45RA+ cells. Material for sequencing was naive CD8+ T cells sorted from blood. These receptors were obtained from a man aged 18 to 30 in good health.

Regarding this clone: The sample holds other DNA sequences that translate to the same CDR3. The V call is TRBV5-5, the J call TRBJ2-3, with TRBD2 matching 11 bases. V lost 4 bases, J lost 3 bases, and 1 base stayed unmatched. The CDR3 spans 14 residues. CDR1 is SGHKS and CDR2 is YYEKEE in the germline V gene (reference sequence). The DNA of the CDR3 is TGTGCCAGCAGCCTAGCGGGAGGTACAGATACGCAGTATTTT. Its protein is CASSLAGGTDTQYF.

This clone is a singleton in its sample. The chain couples TRBV4-3 to TRBJ2-7, with TRBD2 matching over 13 bases. This CDR3 contains 15 residues. J gave up 4 bases and V 5 bases, and 5 bases lay outside the gene matches. Germline V gene lookup returns CDR1 LGHNA and CDR2 YSLEER. In DNA, the CDR3 is TGCGCCAGCAGCGGAGGGACTAGCGGGGTTTACGAGCAGTACTTC. The encoded protein is CASSGGTSGVYEQYF.

The chain employs TRBV5-6 and TRBJ2-2; D might be TRBD1 (6 bases). The CDR3 extends over 16 amino acids. V shed 1 base and J shed 5 bases, with 15 bases lying between them. From germline, CDR1 is SGHDT and CDR2 YYEEEE. This CDR3 reads CASSLSRAGATGELFF. CDR3 bases: TGTGCCAGCAGCTTGTCCAGGGCAGGGGCTACCGGGGAGCTGTTTTTT.

CDR3 sequence reads: CASTADRYPGELFF. DNA of the CDR3: TGTGCCAGCACCGCGGACAGGTACCCCGGGGAGCTGTTTTTT. The chain uses TRBV28 and TRBJ2-2; 7 nucleotides align to TRBD1. The CDR3 totals 14 residues. Per germline, CDR1 MDHEN and CDR2 SYDVKM. V gave up 7 bases and J gave up 6 bases; unmatched junction bases: 8.

The genes are TRBV29-1 and TRBJ2-2; 10 bases line up with TRBD1. CDR3 length equals 15 residues. J was trimmed by 7 bases and V by 2 bases; bases with no gene match: 7. In germline, CDR1 is SQVTM, CDR2 ANQGSEA. Here the CDR3 DNA reads TGCAGCGTTGAACCGACGGACAGGGGGGTCGGGGAGCTGTTTTTT. Translation gives CSVEPTDRGVGELFF.

The CDR3 protein is CASSSTVLGKLAETSYEQYF. CDR3 nucleotides: TGTGCCAGCAGCTCCACAGTTTTAGGCAAACTAGCGGAAACTAGCTACGAGCAGTACTTC. The chain links TRBV7-6 to TRBJ2-7, with 8 positions matching TRBD2. V trimming: 4 bases; J trimming: 3 bases; junction bases outside the gene matches: 23. This CDR3 has 20 residues. Germline assignment: CDR1 SGHVS and CDR2 FNYEAQ.

Concerning this clone itself: Other nucleotide sequences in the sample specify the same CDR3. The chain couples TRBV28 to TRBJ2-1, with no clear D. The length of the CDR3 is 13 residues. The V gene lost 2 bases and the J gene lost 2 bases, with 4 bases spanning the gap. Germline V gene sequence: CDR1 MDHEN, CDR2 SYDVKM. CDR3 in amino acids: CASSLRAYNEQFF. CDR3 in DNA: TGTGCCAGCAGTTTACGGGCCTACAATGAGCAGTTCTTC.

The chain couples TRBV5-4 to TRBJ2-7; TRBD1 aligns across 9 bases. Germline V gene data show CDR1 as SGHNT and CDR2 as YYREEE (reference sequence). This CDR3 region has 15 residues. Trimming removed 2 bases from V and 2 bases from J; junction bases left unmatched: 5. For the CDR3, the DNA is TGTGCCAGCAGCTTCGACAGGGGGAGTACCTACGAGCAGTACTTC. Its translation is CASSFDRGSTYEQYF.

About this clone itself: The junction departs from the called germline gene at one end, perhaps through a read error. V and J are TRBV27 and TRBJ2-5; D uncertain. CDR1 MNHEY and CDR2 SMNVEV come from the germline V gene (reference sequence). The CDR3 loop spans 13 amino acids. CDR3 residues: CASSPANQETQYF. CDR3 sequence (DNA): TGTGCCAGCAGTCCGGCAAACCAGGAGACCCAGTACTTC.